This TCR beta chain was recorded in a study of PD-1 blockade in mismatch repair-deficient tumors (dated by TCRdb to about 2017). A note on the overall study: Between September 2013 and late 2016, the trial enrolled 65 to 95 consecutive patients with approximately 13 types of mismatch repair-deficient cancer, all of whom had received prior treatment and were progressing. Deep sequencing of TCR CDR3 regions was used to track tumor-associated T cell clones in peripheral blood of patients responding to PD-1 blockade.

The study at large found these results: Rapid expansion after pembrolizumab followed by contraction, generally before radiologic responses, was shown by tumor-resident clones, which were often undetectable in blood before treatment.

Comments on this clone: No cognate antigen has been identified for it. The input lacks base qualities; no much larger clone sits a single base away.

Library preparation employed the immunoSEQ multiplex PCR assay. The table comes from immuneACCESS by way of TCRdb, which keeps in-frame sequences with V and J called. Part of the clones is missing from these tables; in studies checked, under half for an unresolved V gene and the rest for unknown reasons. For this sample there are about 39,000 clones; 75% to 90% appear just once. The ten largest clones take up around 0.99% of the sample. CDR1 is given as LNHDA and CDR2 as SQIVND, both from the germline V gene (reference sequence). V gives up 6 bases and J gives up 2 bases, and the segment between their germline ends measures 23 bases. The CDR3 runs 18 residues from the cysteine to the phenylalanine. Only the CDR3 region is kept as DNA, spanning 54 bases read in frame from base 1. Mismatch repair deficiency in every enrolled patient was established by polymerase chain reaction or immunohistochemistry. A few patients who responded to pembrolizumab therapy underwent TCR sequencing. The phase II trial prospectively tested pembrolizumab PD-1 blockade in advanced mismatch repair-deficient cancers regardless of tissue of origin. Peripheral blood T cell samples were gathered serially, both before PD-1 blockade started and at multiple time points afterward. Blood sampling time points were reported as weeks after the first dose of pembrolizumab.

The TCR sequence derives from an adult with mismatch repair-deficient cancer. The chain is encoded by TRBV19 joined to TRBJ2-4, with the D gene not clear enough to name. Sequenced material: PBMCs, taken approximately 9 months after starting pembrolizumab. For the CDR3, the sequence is CASRTDGRGLLTKNIQYF. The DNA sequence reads TGTGCCAGTAGGACCGACGGAAGAGGTCTCCTTACCAAAAACATTCAGTACTTC. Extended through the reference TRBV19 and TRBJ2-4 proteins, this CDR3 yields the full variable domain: DGGITQSPKYLFRKEGQNVTLSCEQNLNHDAMYWYRQDPGQGLRLIYYSQIVNDFQKGDIAEGYSVSREKKESFPLTVTSAQKNPTAFYLCASRTDGRGLLTKNIQYFGAGTRLSVL.